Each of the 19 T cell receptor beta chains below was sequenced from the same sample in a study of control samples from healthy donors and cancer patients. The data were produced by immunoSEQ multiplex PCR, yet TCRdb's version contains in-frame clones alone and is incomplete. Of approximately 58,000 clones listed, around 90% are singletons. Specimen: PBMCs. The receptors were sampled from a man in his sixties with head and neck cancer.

CDR3 loop: CASSPGVTTYEQYF. In DNA, the CDR3 is TGTGCCAGCAGTCCCGGGGTCACTACCTACGAGCAGTACTTC. This sequence joins TRBV6-6 and TRBJ2-7; D possibly corresponds to TRBD2 (5 bases). V was cut by 5 bases and J by 2 bases, with 13 bases left in between. The length of the CDR3 is 14 residues. Germline V gene sequence: CDR1 MNHNY, CDR2 SVGAGI (reference sequence).

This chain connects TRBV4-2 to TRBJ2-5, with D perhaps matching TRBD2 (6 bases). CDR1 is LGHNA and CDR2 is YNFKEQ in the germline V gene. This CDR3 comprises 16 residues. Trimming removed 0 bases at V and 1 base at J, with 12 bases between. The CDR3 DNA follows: TGTGCCAGCAGCCAAGAGCCAGCGGGCTCCCAAGAGACCCAGTACTTC. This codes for CASSQEPAGSQETQYF.

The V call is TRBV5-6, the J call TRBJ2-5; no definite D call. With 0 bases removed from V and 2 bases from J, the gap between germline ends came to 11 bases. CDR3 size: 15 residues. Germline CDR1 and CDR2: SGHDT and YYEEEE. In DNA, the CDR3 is TGTGCCAGCAGCTTGGGATCCTCTCTTCAAGAGACCCAGTACTTC. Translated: CASSLGSSLQETQYF.

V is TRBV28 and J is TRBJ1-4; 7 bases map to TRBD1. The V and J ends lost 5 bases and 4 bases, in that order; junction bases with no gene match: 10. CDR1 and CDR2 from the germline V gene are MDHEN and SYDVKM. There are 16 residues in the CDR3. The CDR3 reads CASSPFPGQNNEKLFF. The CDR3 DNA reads TGTGCCAGCAGTCCTTTCCCGGGACAGAATAATGAAAAACTGTTTTTT.

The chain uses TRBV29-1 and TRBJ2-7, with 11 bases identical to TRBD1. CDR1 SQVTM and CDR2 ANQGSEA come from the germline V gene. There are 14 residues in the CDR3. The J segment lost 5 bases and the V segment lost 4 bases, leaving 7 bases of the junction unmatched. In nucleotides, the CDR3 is TGCAGCGTTGGTGGGGACAGGGGGGGCGACGAGCAGTACTTC. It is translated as CSVGGDRGGDEQYF.

The CDR3 bases are TGCGCCAGCAGCCCCGGGATTCGGTCCTACGAGCAGTACTTC. It codes for CASSPGIRSYEQYF. The rearrangement links TRBV4-1 to TRBJ2-7; possible D gene TRBD2, 5 bases. V was trimmed by 4 bases and J by 1 base, leaving 11 bases between them. CDR3 length equals 14 residues. The germline V gene has CDR1 MGHRA and CDR2 YSYEKL.

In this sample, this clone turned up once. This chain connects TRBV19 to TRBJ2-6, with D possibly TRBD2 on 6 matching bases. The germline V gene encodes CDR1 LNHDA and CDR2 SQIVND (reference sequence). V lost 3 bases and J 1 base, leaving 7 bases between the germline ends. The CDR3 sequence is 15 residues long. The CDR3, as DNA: TGTGCCAGTAGTATGGGGGGTTCTGGGGCCAACGTCCTGACTTTC. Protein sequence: CASSMGGSGANVLTF.

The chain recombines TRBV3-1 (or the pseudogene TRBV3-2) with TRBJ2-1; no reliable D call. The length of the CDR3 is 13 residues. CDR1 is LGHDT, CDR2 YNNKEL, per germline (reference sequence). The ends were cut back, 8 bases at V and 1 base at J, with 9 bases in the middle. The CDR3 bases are TGTGCCAGCTCCGCGGCGTCCTACAATGAGCAGTTCTTC. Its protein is CASSAASYNEQFF.

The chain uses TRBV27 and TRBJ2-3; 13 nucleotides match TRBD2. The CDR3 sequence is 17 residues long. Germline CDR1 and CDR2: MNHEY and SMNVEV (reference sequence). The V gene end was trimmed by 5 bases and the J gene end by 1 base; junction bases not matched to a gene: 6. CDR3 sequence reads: CASSPGTSGARTDTQYF. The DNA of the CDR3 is TGTGCCAGCAGTCCGGGGACTAGCGGGGCCCGCACAGATACGCAGTATTTT.

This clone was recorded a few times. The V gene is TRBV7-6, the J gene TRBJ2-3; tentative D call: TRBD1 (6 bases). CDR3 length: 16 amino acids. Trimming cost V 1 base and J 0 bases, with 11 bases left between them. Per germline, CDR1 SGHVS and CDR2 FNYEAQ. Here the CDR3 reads CASSLEVGASTDTQYF. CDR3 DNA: TGTGCCAGCAGCTTAGAAGTGGGGGCCAGCACAGATACGCAGTATTTT. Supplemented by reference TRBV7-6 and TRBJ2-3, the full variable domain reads GAGVSQSPRYKVTKRGQDVALRCDPISGHVSLYWYRQALGQGPEFLTYFNYEAQQDKSGLPNDRFSAERPEGSISTLTIQRTEQRDSAMYRCASSLEVGASTDTQYFGPGTRLTVL.

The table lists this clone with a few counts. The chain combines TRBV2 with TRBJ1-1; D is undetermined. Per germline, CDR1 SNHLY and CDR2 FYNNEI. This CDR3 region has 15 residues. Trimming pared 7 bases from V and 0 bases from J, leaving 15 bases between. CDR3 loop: CASIWRLSMNTEAFF. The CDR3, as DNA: TGTGCCAGCATATGGAGGCTCAGCATGAACACTGAAGCTTTCTTT.

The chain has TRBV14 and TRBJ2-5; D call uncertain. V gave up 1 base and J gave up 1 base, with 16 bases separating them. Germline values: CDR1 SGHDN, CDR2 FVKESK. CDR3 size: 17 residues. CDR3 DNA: TGTGCCAGCAGCCAAGGATTGAACAGACAAATCCAAGAGACCCAGTACTTC. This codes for CASSQGLNRQIQETQYF.

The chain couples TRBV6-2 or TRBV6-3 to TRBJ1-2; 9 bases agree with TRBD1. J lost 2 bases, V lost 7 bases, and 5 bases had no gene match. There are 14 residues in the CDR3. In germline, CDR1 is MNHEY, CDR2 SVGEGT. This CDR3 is CASNPTGGNYGYTF. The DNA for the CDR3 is TGTGCCAGCAACCCAACAGGGGGCAACTATGGCTACACCTTC.

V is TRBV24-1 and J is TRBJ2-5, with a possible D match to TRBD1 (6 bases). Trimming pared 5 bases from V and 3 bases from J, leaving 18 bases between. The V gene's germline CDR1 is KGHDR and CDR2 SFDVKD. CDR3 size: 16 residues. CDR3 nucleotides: TGTGCCACCAGTGTTCTTAGGACAGCCGATGAAGAGACCCAGTACTTC. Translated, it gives CATSVLRTADEETQYF.

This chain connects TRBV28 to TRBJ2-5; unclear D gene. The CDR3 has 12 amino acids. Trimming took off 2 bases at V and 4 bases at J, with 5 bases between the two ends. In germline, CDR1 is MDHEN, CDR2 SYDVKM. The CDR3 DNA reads TGTGCCAGCAGTTTAATGGGAGAGACCCAGTACTTC. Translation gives CASSLMGETQYF.

The CDR3, as DNA: TGTGCCAGCAGCCGGGACAGTTCAAACACCGGGGAGCTGTTTTTT. The encoded protein is CASSRDSSNTGELFF. The chain is built from TRBV7-3 and TRBJ2-2, with 7 bases fitting TRBD1. CDR1 is SGHTA, CDR2 FQGTGA, per germline. CDR3 size: 15 residues. V trimming: 5 bases; J trimming: 2 bases; junction bases outside the gene matches: 5.

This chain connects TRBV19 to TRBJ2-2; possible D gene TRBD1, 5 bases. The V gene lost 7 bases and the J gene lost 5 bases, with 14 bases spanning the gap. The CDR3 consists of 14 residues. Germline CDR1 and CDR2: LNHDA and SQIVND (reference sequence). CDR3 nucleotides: TGTGCCAGTATAGACCAGGGAAATACCGGGGAGCTGTTTTTT. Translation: CASIDQGNTGELFF. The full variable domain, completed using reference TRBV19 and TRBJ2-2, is DGGITQSPKYLFRKEGQNVTLSCEQNLNHDAMYWYRQDPGQGLRLIYYSQIVNDFQKGDIAEGYSVSREKKESFPLTVTSAQKNPTAFYLCASIDQGNTGELFFGEGSRLTVL.

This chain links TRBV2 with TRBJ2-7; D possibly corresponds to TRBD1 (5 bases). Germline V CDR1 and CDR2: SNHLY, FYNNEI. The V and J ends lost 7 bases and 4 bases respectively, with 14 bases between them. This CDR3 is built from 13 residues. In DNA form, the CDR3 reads TGTGCCAGCAACGGGCAGGGAAAATACGAGCAGTACTTC. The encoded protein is CASNGQGKYEQYF.

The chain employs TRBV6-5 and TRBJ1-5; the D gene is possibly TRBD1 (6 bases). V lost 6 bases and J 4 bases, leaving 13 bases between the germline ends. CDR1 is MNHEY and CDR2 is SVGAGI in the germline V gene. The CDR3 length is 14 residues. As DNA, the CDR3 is TGTGCCAGCAGCGGACAGTTGCTGAATCAGCCCCAGCATTTT. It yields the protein CASSGQLLNQPQHF.